This entry is about one T cell receptor beta chain. This sample stems from a study of blood T cell repertoires in COVID-19. Background on the study: The United States, Italy and Spain were the sources of the acute and convalescent COVID-19 samples. PBMCs, B-cell-depleted T cells, or T cells were the source of the cDNA or gDNA that made up the material.

Authors' methods: Amplifying reference gene primers gave estimates of nucleated cell counts. TCRdb's copy holds only in-frame clones and misses some; the assay was immunoSEQ multiplex PCR. V and J calls and clone size are copied from that table; D and trimming were computed from the DNA. The sample has about 120,000 clones, 80% to 90% seen once; the top ten hold over 10%. The CDR3 is made up of 12 amino acids. With V trimmed by 5 bases and J by 7 bases, 4 bases remained unmatched. The germline V gene has CDR1 MNHEY and CDR2 SVGAGI. The TCR sequence derives from a human donor in a cohort sampled during active COVID-19. The rearrangement uses TRBV6-5 and TRBJ1-1, with 7 bases matching TRBD1. Specimen: peripheral blood. The CDR3 is CASSRQGLEAFF. CDR3 DNA: TGTGCCAGCAGTAGACAGGGCCTTGAAGCTTTCTTT.